One and the same sample provided the 20 T cell receptor beta chains below, sequenced in a study of T cells in Graves' hyperthyroidism and ophthalmopathy. Template material for amplifying TCR beta CDR3 regions consisted of RNA transcripts. TCR CDR3 regions were first amplified by RT-PCR with HTBI primers. TCRdb processed the multiplex PCR reads anew with MiXCR; each CDR3 protein has one entry. The sample includes roughly 710,000 distinct CDR3 sequences, roughly a third seen only once; the top ten take around 32%. Source material: blood. The receptors derive from a woman aged 35 to 49 with Graves' hyperthyroidism.

J is TRBJ2-2 and V is TRBV19; 9 bases align to TRBD2. Trimming cost V 3 bases and J 7 bases; bases outside gene matches: 3. CDR1 is LNHDA and CDR2 is SQIVND in the germline V gene (reference sequence). CDR3 length: 14 amino acids. CDR3 sequence reads: CASSITSGLGELFF. The DNA for the CDR3 is TGTGCCAGTAGTATTACTAGCGGGCTCGGGGAGCTGTTTTTT.

This clonotype has just a few counts. The CDR3 sequence: CAWGSTGSDGYTF. For the CDR3, the DNA is TGTGCCTGGGGCTCCACAGGGAGCGATGGCTACACCTTC. The chain is built from TRBV30 and TRBJ1-2, with D maybe TRBD1 (6 bases). Trimming took 5 bases from V and 6 from J, leaving 16 bases between them. The V gene's germline CDR1 is GTSNPN and CDR2 SVGIG (reference sequence). This CDR3 region has 13 residues.

In its sample, this clonotype was seen many times. The V gene is TRBV7-2, the J gene TRBJ1-2; the D is unclear. Trimming stripped 8 bases from V and 5 bases from J, with 12 bases between. CDR3 length: 12 amino acids. Germline-derived CDR1 and CDR2 are SGHTA and FQGNSA. Written as DNA, the CDR3 is TGTGCCAGCTCCTTCGGATCGTATGGCTACACCTTC. Translating it yields CASSFGSYGYTF.

This clonotype came up many times. The CDR3 spells CASSLGWVEAFF. For the CDR3, the DNA is TGTGCCAGCAGTCTAGGTTGGGTTGAAGCTTTCTTT. V usage is TRBV12-3 or TRBV12-4 and J usage is TRBJ1-1; D is uncertain. The V end was cut by 5 bases, the J end by 7 bases, with 11 bases between. The CDR3 is 12 residues long.

This chain connects TRBV10-3 to TRBJ1-1, with D perhaps TRBD1 (5 bases). In germline, CDR1 is ENHRY, CDR2 SYGVKD. Trimming stripped 4 bases from V and 5 bases from J, with 20 bases between. The length of the CDR3 is 16 residues. CDR3 amino acids: CAISVEAGQQRTEAFF. As DNA, the CDR3 is TGTGCCATCAGTGTAGAGGCAGGGCAACAGAGGACTGAAGCTTTCTTT.

The sample holds many counts of this clonotype. The chain recombines TRBV6-5 with TRBJ2-5, with D possibly called TRBD1 or TRBD2 (5 bases each). CDR3 size: 12 residues. Deletions cut 7 bases from V and 5 bases from J, with 11 bases between. Per germline, CDR1 MNHEY and CDR2 SVGAGI. Here the CDR3 reads CASMRWGETQYF. In DNA form, the CDR3 reads TGTGCCAGCATGAGGTGGGGGGAGACCCAGTACTTC.

The V call is TRBV6-1, the J call TRBJ2-6, with a weak D call TRBD2 (6 bases). Trimming left V 6 bases short and J 3 bases short, with 18 bases between. This CDR3 spans 17 amino acids. Germline V gene lookup returns CDR1 MNHNS and CDR2 SASEGT. CDR3 nucleotide sequence: TGTGCCAGCAGCTCCCTCGGGGGTATTGGTGGGGCCAACGTCCTGACTTTC. The encoded protein is CASSSLGGIGGANVLTF.

This clonotype was counted between two and nine times. The chain has TRBV19 and TRBJ1-1; D gene uncertain. CDR1 is LNHDA, CDR2 SQIVND, per germline (reference sequence). This CDR3 region has 15 residues. V was clipped by 2 bases and J by 5 bases, with 15 bases between them. Here the CDR3 DNA reads TGTGCCAGTAGTATATTGGGCGGGGTAGGAACTGAAGCTTTCTTT. Protein sequence: CASSILGGVGTEAFF.

In its sample, this clonotype was seen once. The V gene is TRBV10-3, the J gene TRBJ1-1; possibly TRBD1 for D (6 bases). The germline gives CDR1 ENHRY, CDR2 SYGVKD. The CDR3 covers 14 residues. Trimming took 8 bases from V and 1 from J, leaving 14 bases between them. In DNA, the CDR3 is TGTGCCATCCGGGGGGAAGGGGGGAACACTGAAGCTTTCTTT. Amino acid sequence: CAIRGEGGNTEAFF.

This clonotype occurred a few times. The V gene is TRBV20-1, the J gene TRBJ1-4; 8 nucleotides line up with TRBD1. V was clipped by 3 bases and J by 8 bases; unmatched bases: 5. This CDR3 is 13 amino acids long. Germline CDR1 and CDR2: DFQATT and SNEGSKA (reference sequence). CDR3 DNA sequence: TGCAGTGCTAGCACAGGGGGGCGGGAAAAACTGTTTTTT. Its translation: CSASTGGREKLFF.

V gene TRBV7-9 combines with J gene TRBJ1-2, with D maybe TRBD1 (6 bases). Trimming took off 4 bases at V and 8 bases at J, with 23 bases between the two ends. Germline lookup yields CDR1 SEHNR and CDR2 FQNEAQ (reference sequence). The CDR3 loop spans 16 amino acids. CDR3 DNA sequence: TGTGCCAGCAGCTCACCACAGGGAGGGGGGATGGGAGGCTACACCTTC. Translation gives CASSSPQGGGMGGYTF.

In its sample, this clonotype was seen a few times. J is TRBJ2-5 and V is TRBV4-3, with 7 bases fitting TRBD2. CDR3 size: 18 residues. Per germline, CDR1 LGHNA and CDR2 YSLEER. J gave up 5 bases and V 0 bases, and 15 bases lay outside the gene matches. The CDR3 bases are TGCGCCAGCAGCCAAGAAATAGGCGGGGGAATTGCAGCGGAGACCCAGTACTTC. Translating it yields CASSQEIGGGIAAETQYF.

This sequence joins TRBV10-3 and TRBJ1-6; 7 bases agree with TRBD1. This CDR3 region has 15 residues. Germline V gene lookup returns CDR1 ENHRY and CDR2 SYGVKD. Trimming removed 4 bases from V and 10 bases from J; junction bases left unmatched: 10. CDR3 sequence (DNA): TGTGCCATCAGTGGACCGACAGGGAAGGGCTCACCCCTCCACTTT. The encoded protein is CAISGPTGKGSPLHF.

This clonotype was picked up one time. One base away lies a much larger clone, so this may be a sequencing read error. The chain uses TRBV7-9 and TRBJ1-1, with no clear D. The V end lost 5 bases, the J end lost 4 bases, and 11 bases lay between the germline ends. Germline CDR1 SEHNR, CDR2 FQNEAQ (reference sequence). The CDR3 extends over 13 amino acids. CDR3 nucleotides: TGTGCCAGCAGCCAGACACTGCTCACTGAAGCTTTCTTT. This translates into CASSQTLLTEAFF.

The genes are TRBV7-6 and TRBJ2-5; 7 bases are a match to TRBD1. Per the germline V gene, CDR1 is SGHVS and CDR2 is FNYEAQ. The J segment lost 5 bases and the V segment lost 5 bases, leaving 8 bases of the junction unmatched. The CDR3 covers 14 residues. CDR3 nucleotide sequence: TGTGCCAGCAGCCTACAGGGGACAACGGAGACCCAGTACTTC. Encoded protein: CASSLQGTTETQYF.

The V call is TRBV25-1, the J call TRBJ2-7; a possible D gene is TRBD2 (5 bases). The germline V and J ends were trimmed by 5 bases and 2 bases, with 16 bases remaining between them. CDR3 length: 15 amino acids. In germline, CDR1 is MGHDK, CDR2 SYGVNS. In DNA, the CDR3 is TGTGCCAGCAGTTTTCCCTGGGAGACCCCCTACGAGCAGTACTTC. Protein product: CASSFPWETPYEQYF.

The rearrangement joins TRBV25-1 to TRBJ1-2, with TRBD1 identical over 8 bases. This CDR3 has 16 residues. From germline, CDR1 is MGHDK and CDR2 SYGVNS. The V segment lost 4 bases and the J segment 8 bases; nucleotides outside the gene matches: 15. CDR3 amino acids: CASSGFGQGSRGGYTF. The CDR3 DNA follows: TGTGCCAGCAGTGGATTTGGACAGGGCTCCAGGGGGGGCTACACCTTC.

This clonotype turned up a few times. A single base separates this from a much larger clone, so it may be a read error. The CDR3 protein is CASSATRDWEAQYF. CDR3 coding DNA: TGTGCCAGTAGTGCGACGAGAGATTGGGAGGCCCAGTACTTC. The V gene is TRBV19, the J gene TRBJ2-5; tentatively, D is TRBD2 (6 bases). This CDR3 has 14 amino acids. V was pared by 5 bases and J by 9 bases, with 19 bases between. Germline CDR1 and CDR2: LNHDA and SQIVND (reference sequence).

This clonotype was seen many times. The chain combines TRBV7-8 with TRBJ1-2, with D unresolved. The CDR3 is 13 amino acids. Looked up from germline, CDR1 is SGHVS and CDR2 is FQNEAQ. V was shortened by 1 base and J by 7 bases, with 10 bases between the two germline ends. CDR3 nucleotide sequence: TGTGCCAGCAGCTTAGAGGCCCGCCGTGGCTACACCTTC. This encodes CASSLEARRGYTF.

This rearrangement joins TRBV7-3 to TRBJ2-7; D gene unclear. The CDR3 loop spans 13 amino acids. Germline CDR1 and CDR2: SGHTA and FQGTGA. Trimming stripped 5 bases from V and 7 bases from J, with 15 bases between. The CDR3 DNA is TGTGCCAGCAGCCCCTACCTGGGCAATGAGCAGTACTTC. This translates into CASSPYLGNEQYF.